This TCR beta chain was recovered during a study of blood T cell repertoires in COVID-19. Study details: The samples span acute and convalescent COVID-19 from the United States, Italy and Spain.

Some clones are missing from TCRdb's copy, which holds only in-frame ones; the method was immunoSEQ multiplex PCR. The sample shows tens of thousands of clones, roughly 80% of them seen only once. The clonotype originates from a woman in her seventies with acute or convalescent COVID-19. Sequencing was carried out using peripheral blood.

Here the CDR3 DNA reads TGTGCCAGCAGCGTAGGAGGGGACAGGGTAGTCGACACCTTC. It codes for CASSVGGDRVVDTF. The chain is built from TRBV9 and TRBJ1-2, with 9 nucleotides matching TRBD1. Germline V CDR1 and CDR2: SGDLS, YYNGEE. V was clipped by 0 bases and J by 12 bases; unmatched bases: 9. The CDR3 length is 14 residues. The whole variable domain, remainder taken from reference TRBV9 and TRBJ1-2, is DSGVTQTPKHLITATGQRVTLRCSPRSGDLSVYWYQQSLDQGLQFLIQYYNGEERAKGNILERFSAQQFPDLHSELNLSSLELGDSALYFCASSVGGDRVVDTFGSGTRLTVV.